This TCR beta chain was identified during a study of a mutant IDH1 vaccine in newly diagnosed glioma. The protocol was immunoSEQ multiplex PCR, while the TCRdb copy is restricted to in-frame clones and leaves out a portion. The sample gives approximately 25,000 clones, about four fifths of which show up once; about 2.6% is in the top ten. Time point: week 47, end of study. With topical imiquimod, each dose of the vaccine consisted of 300 ug of mutant IDH1 20-mer peptide. This clone came up once. Its matching antigen is unknown. The CDR3 is made up of 12 amino acids. CDR1 SGHNT and CDR2 YYREEE come from the germline V gene (reference sequence). Trimming took 4 bases from V and 0 from J, leaving 5 bases between them.

The TCR sequence derives from a man aged 40-49 years with glioma. This rearrangement joins TRBV5-4 to TRBJ2-7, with D unclear. The starting material was PBMCs, obtained from a glioma patient whose treatment included an IDH1 peptide vaccine. The CDR3 sequence: CASSPSSYEQYF. CDR3 DNA: TGTGCCAGCAGCCCGAGCTCCTACGAGCAGTACTTC. Using reference TRBV5-4 and TRBJ2-7 for the parts outside the CDR3, the full variable domain is ETGVTQSPTHLIKTRGQQVTLRCSSQSGHNTVSWYQQALGQGPQFIFQYYREEENGRGNFPPRFSGLQFPNYSSELNVNALELDDSALYLCASSPSSYEQYFGPGTRLTVT.